These 30 T cell receptor beta chains were sequenced from one sample in a study of Ad26.COV2.S vaccination and SARS-CoV-2 variants. Libraries were prepared by immunoSEQ multiplex PCR; TCRdb keeps only in-frame clonotypes and omits some of them. Among about 380,000 clones listed, about four fifths were seen once. This sample's treatment: roughly 19 received Ad26.COV2.S at low or high dose, single or two shots; a few received placebo; per-sample allocation not given. Samples came from day 63 after the first vaccine or placebo injection. The material sequenced was peripheral blood, taken in a trial of Ad26.COV2.S vaccine versus placebo. The source of these receptors is a person between 18 and 60 years old who received the Ad26.COV2.S COVID-19 vaccine or a placebo.

The genes are TRBV18 and TRBJ1-2; no clear D. V dropped 0 bases and J dropped 3 bases, with 8 bases sitting between them. The CDR3 loop spans 14 amino acids. Germline values: CDR1 KGHSH, CDR2 LQKENI. The CDR3 DNA reads TGTGCCAGCTCACCACCGGCCGGAGACTATGGCTACACCTTC. The encoded protein is CASSPPAGDYGYTF.

This rearrangement joins TRBV19 to TRBJ2-7; tentatively, D is TRBD1 (6 bases). V dropped 9 bases and J dropped 0 bases, with 15 bases sitting between them. Per germline, CDR1 LNHDA and CDR2 SQIVND (reference sequence). The length of the CDR3 is 14 residues. The CDR3 coding sequence is TGTGCCAGCAGGGGCGACACCTACTCCTACGAGCAGTACTTC. This translates into CASRGDTYSYEQYF.

This clone was observed a single time. The V gene is TRBV2, the J gene TRBJ2-3; D is undetermined. V lost 7 bases, J lost 7 bases, and 12 bases lay in between. The CDR3 runs 12 residues. Germline CDR1 and CDR2: SNHLY and FYNNEI. The CDR3 here is CASTPAAHTQYF. CDR3 DNA: TGTGCCAGCACTCCGGCGGCCCATACGCAGTATTTT.

V gene TRBV5-1 combines with J gene TRBJ2-5, with 9 bases lining up with TRBD2. Germline values: CDR1 SGHRS, CDR2 YFSETQ. V trimming: 0 bases; J trimming: 2 bases; junction bases outside the gene matches: 8. The CDR3 is made up of 17 amino acids. The CDR3 loop reads CASSLAIHAGGQETQYF. The CDR3 DNA reads as TGCGCCAGCAGCTTGGCGATCCATGCGGGAGGGCAAGAGACCCAGTACTTC.

This clone was picked up one time. V usage is TRBV3-1 (or the pseudogene TRBV3-2) and J usage is TRBJ1-6; 8 positions agree with TRBD1. V lost 2 bases and J lost 10; bases outside the gene matches: 7. The CDR3 is made up of 15 amino acids. CDR1 LGHDT and CDR2 YNNKEL come from the germline V gene (reference sequence). CDR3 coding DNA: TGTGCCAGCAGCCAACGGGGACAGGACCACTCACCCCTCCACTTT. Translating gives CASSQRGQDHSPLHF.

V is TRBV4-2 and J is TRBJ2-1; D possibly uses TRBD1 or TRBD2 (5 bases each). The CDR3 sequence is 15 residues long. Looked up from germline, CDR1 is LGHNA and CDR2 is YNFKEQ. Trimming shortened V by 0 bases and J by 6 bases, and 12 bases separated the two germline ends. In DNA form, the CDR3 reads TGTGCCAGCAGCCAAGAGGGACGAGCGGCCAATGAGCAGTTCTTC. Its translation is CASSQEGRAANEQFF.

The V and J genes are TRBV2 and TRBJ2-1, with D possibly matching TRBD1 (6 bases). With 6 bases removed from V and 6 bases from J, the gap between germline ends came to 12 bases. From germline, CDR1 is SNHLY and CDR2 FYNNEI. The CDR3 extends over 13 amino acids. The CDR3 sequence is CASSVDRGNEQFF. The CDR3 region has the DNA TGTGCCAGCAGCGTGGACAGAGGCAATGAGCAGTTCTTC.

This chain uses TRBV7-2 with TRBJ2-1; D is ambiguous. With 2 bases removed from V and 4 bases from J, the gap between germline ends came to 9 bases. This CDR3 spans 14 amino acids. Germline CDR1 and CDR2: SGHTA and FQGNSA. For the CDR3, the DNA is TGTGCCAGCAGCTTAAGAACAGCTTACAATGAGCAGTTCTTC. Protein: CASSLRTAYNEQFF.

The V gene is TRBV4-2, the J gene TRBJ2-3; 7 bases are a match to TRBD1. The CDR3 is made up of 17 amino acids. CDR1 is LGHNA and CDR2 is YNFKEQ in the germline V gene. With 1 base clipped from V and 3 bases from J, the junction kept 10 bases outside the gene matches. This CDR3 reads CASSQGPQGIGTDTQYF. CDR3 nucleotide sequence: TGTGCCAGCAGCCAAGGCCCACAGGGGATCGGTACAGATACGCAGTATTTT.

The chain couples TRBV11-1 to TRBJ2-7; 10 nucleotides align to TRBD1. The trim removed 4 bases at V and 5 bases at J, leaving 2 bases unmatched. The CDR3 is 13 residues long. Germline assignment: CDR1 SGHAT and CDR2 FQDESV (reference sequence). As DNA, the CDR3 is TGTGCCAGCAGCTGGGACAGGGGCCACGAGCAGTACTTC. It encodes CASSWDRGHEQYF.

In DNA, the CDR3 is TGCGCCAGCAGAGGACAGGTCTATCAGCCCCAGCATTTT. Encoded protein: CASRGQVYQPQHF. The chain combines TRBV10-2 with TRBJ1-5, with 7 bases fitting TRBD1. After removal of 6 bases from V and 5 bases from J, the junction contained 4 bases not matched to a gene. Germline V gene data show CDR1 as WSHSY and CDR2 as SAAADI. This CDR3 has 13 amino acids.

This clone was seen a few times. The V gene is TRBV5-1, the J gene TRBJ1-4; 8 nucleotides agree with TRBD1. Germline V CDR1 and CDR2: SGHRS, YFSETQ. V lost 0 bases, J lost 6 bases, and 7 bases stayed unmatched. This CDR3 contains 16 residues. Here the CDR3 reads CASSLAGQGVDEKLFF. Written as DNA, the CDR3 is TGCGCCAGCAGCTTGGCTGGACAGGGAGTAGATGAAAAACTGTTTTTT.

In its sample, this clone was seen a few times. The V gene is TRBV6-5, the J gene TRBJ2-3, with unresolved D. The CDR3 loop spans 14 amino acids. Germline CDR1 MNHEY, CDR2 SVGAGI. The V end lost 10 bases, the J end lost 2 bases, and 16 bases lay between the germline ends. The CDR3 protein is CATSPRVNTDTQYF. The CDR3 nucleotides are TGTGCCACGTCCCCAAGGGTTAACACAGATACGCAGTATTTT.

The V and J genes are TRBV19 and TRBJ2-5, with D uncertain. The CDR3 totals 13 residues. CDR1 and CDR2 from the germline V gene are LNHDA and SQIVND (reference sequence). V gave up 5 bases and J gave up 4 bases, with 11 bases separating them. CDR3 residues: CASSGWDGETQYF. The CDR3 DNA reads TGTGCCAGTAGTGGGTGGGATGGAGAGACCCAGTACTTC.

V gene TRBV3-1 (or the pseudogene TRBV3-2) combines with J gene TRBJ1-4; D remains ambiguous. The CDR3 has 18 residues. V lost 0 bases to trimming and J lost 2 bases, with 16 bases between them. CDR1 LGHDT and CDR2 YNNKEL come from the germline V gene (reference sequence). The CDR3 loop reads CASSQDTGWEATNEKLFF. The CDR3 DNA follows: TGTGCCAGCAGCCAAGATACTGGCTGGGAGGCCACTAATGAAAAACTGTTTTTT.

This rearrangement joins TRBV13 to TRBJ1-1; D unclear. V shed 0 bases and J shed 11 bases, with 16 bases lying between them. Germline lookup yields CDR1 PRHDT and CDR2 FYEKMQ (reference sequence). There are 14 residues in the CDR3. CDR3 DNA: TGTGCCAGCAGCTTAGGTCTGCTTCGATGGGTCGCTTTCTTT. Protein product: CASSLGLLRWVAFF.

The gene calls are TRBV27 and TRBJ2-2; TRBD1 might be the D (6 bases). This CDR3 contains 15 residues. Germline values: CDR1 MNHEY, CDR2 SMNVEV (reference sequence). Trimming took off 5 bases at V and 4 bases at J, with 14 bases between the two ends. CDR3 loop: CASSVDSIRTGELFF. DNA of the CDR3: TGTGCCAGCAGTGTGGACAGCATACGCACCGGGGAGCTGTTTTTT.

The chain links TRBV4-1 to TRBJ1-4; D possibly corresponds to TRBD1 (5 bases). CDR1 is MGHRA and CDR2 is YSYEKL in the germline V gene. The V end was cut by 1 base, the J end by 8 bases, with 17 bases between. CDR3 length equals 16 residues. CDR3 nucleotide sequence: TGCGCCAGCAGCCAAGGAAGTCCGGAAGGGGTCGAAAAACTGTTTTTT. It yields the protein CASSQGSPEGVEKLFF.

The genes are TRBV2 and TRBJ2-7, with a weak D call TRBD1 (5 bases). Trimming cost V 2 bases and J 5 bases, with 13 bases left between them. In germline, CDR1 is SNHLY, CDR2 FYNNEI. The CDR3 is 14 residues long. DNA of the CDR3: TGTGCCAGCAGTGAATACAGGAACGTGGACGAGCAGTACTTC. It is translated as CASSEYRNVDEQYF.

V gene TRBV7-2 combines with J gene TRBJ2-2; no firm D call. Per the germline V gene, CDR1 is SGHTA and CDR2 is FQGNSA. Trimming pared 8 bases from V and 0 bases from J, leaving 10 bases between. The length of the CDR3 is 14 residues. DNA of the CDR3: TGTGCCAGCGGGAAGGGTCCGAACACCGGGGAGCTGTTTTTT. Its protein is CASGKGPNTGELFF.

The chain has TRBV4-3 and TRBJ2-1; possibly TRBD2 for D (6 bases). Germline V gene sequence: CDR1 LGHNA, CDR2 YSLEER. With 2 bases removed from V and 4 bases from J, the gap between germline ends came to 18 bases. CDR3 length: 17 amino acids. CDR3 in amino acids: CASSQIGRGGMYNEQFF. The CDR3 DNA sequence: TGCGCCAGCAGCCAAATAGGGCGGGGCGGTATGTACAATGAGCAGTTCTTC.

CDR3 amino acids: CASSPRGNMNTEAFF. The CDR3 region has the DNA TGTGCCAGCAGTCCTCGAGGGAACATGAACACTGAAGCTTTCTTT. The chain is built from TRBV7-9 and TRBJ1-1; D ambiguous. CDR3 length: 15 amino acids. CDR1 and CDR2 from the germline V gene are SEHNR and FQNEAQ (reference sequence). V was clipped by 6 bases and J by 0 bases, with 14 bases between them.

The V and J genes are TRBV9 and TRBJ2-1; TRBD1 is a possible D gene (6 bases). Germline V gene data show CDR1 as SGDLS and CDR2 as YYNGEE. This CDR3 has 13 residues. V lost 0 bases and J 12 bases, leaving 13 bases between the germline ends. The DNA for the CDR3 is TGTGCCAGCAGCGTAGAGGTGGGGGCCGGGCAGTTCTTC. Its protein is CASSVEVGAGQFF.

V and J are TRBV6-6 and TRBJ2-6; perhaps TRBD1 as D (6 bases). This CDR3 is 16 amino acids long. The V gene lost 6 bases and the J gene lost 2 bases, with 14 bases spanning the gap. CDR1 is MNHNY, CDR2 SVGAGI, per germline (reference sequence). The CDR3 here is CASSRQATTGANVLTF. In DNA form, the CDR3 reads TGTGCCAGCAGCAGACAGGCTACAACTGGGGCCAACGTCCTGACTTTC.

A single count supports this clone. V gene TRBV30 combines with J gene TRBJ1-2; no reliable D call. Germline values: CDR1 GTSNPN, CDR2 SVGIG (reference sequence). Trimming shortened V by 2 bases and J by 4 bases, and 11 bases separated the two germline ends. The CDR3 sequence is 13 residues long. The CDR3 coding sequence is TGTGCCTGGAGTCCATTCGGACTCTATGGCTACACCTTC. Amino acids: CAWSPFGLYGYTF.

The CDR3 spells CASSLSEGDTQYF. The CDR3, as DNA: TGTGCCAGCAGCCTATCTGAGGGAGATACGCAGTATTTT. This chain links TRBV11-1 with TRBJ2-3, with TRBD2 as a possible D gene (5 bases). Per the germline V gene, CDR1 is SGHAT and CDR2 is FQDESV (reference sequence). Between the trimmed V and J ends, which lost 5 bases and 5 bases, there was a span of 11 bases. This CDR3 spans 13 amino acids. The full variable domain, in which reference TRBV11-1 and TRBJ2-3 provide the parts outside the CDR3, is EAEVAQSPRYKITEKSQAVAFWCDPISGHATLYWYRQILGQGPELLVQFQDESVVDDSQLPKDRFSAERLKGVDSTLKIQPAELGDSAMYLCASSLSEGDTQYFGPGTRLTVL.

The chain recombines TRBV5-1 with TRBJ1-6; D is undetermined. The V gene lost 0 bases and the J gene lost 5 bases, with 6 bases spanning the gap. Germline V gives CDR1 SGHRS, CDR2 YFSETQ. The CDR3 totals 14 residues. The CDR3 bases are TGCGCCAGCAGCTTGGCAGGAGATAATTCACCCCTCCACTTT. It yields the protein CASSLAGDNSPLHF.

The chain has TRBV27 and TRBJ1-6, with D possibly TRBD1 on 6 matching bases. The CDR3 spans 16 residues. The germline V gene encodes CDR1 MNHEY and CDR2 SMNVEV (reference sequence). V lost 8 bases, J lost 5 bases, and 19 bases lay in between. The CDR3, as DNA: TGTGCCAGCTCCCGGAAGGGGGTGCTCGATAATTCACCCCTCCACTTT. It encodes CASSRKGVLDNSPLHF.

V usage is TRBV7-9 and J usage is TRBJ2-3, with D perhaps TRBD2 (6 bases). Trimming took off 3 bases at V and 8 bases at J, with 27 bases between the two ends. This CDR3 region has 18 residues. Germline CDR1 is SEHNR and CDR2 is FQNEAQ (reference sequence). CDR3 protein: CASSLILAALERYGTQYF. In nucleotides, the CDR3 is TGTGCCAGCAGCTTGATACTAGCCGCTCTGGAAAGATATGGTACGCAGTATTTT.

This clone was seen just once. The genes are TRBV5-5 and TRBJ1-2; unclear D gene. V was clipped by 5 bases and J by 1 base, with 9 bases between them. CDR1 is SGHKS, CDR2 YYEKEE, per germline (reference sequence). The CDR3 spans 13 residues. Written as DNA, the CDR3 is TGTGCCAGCAGGTCCTCGGTTAACTATGGCTACACCTTC. It translates to CASRSSVNYGYTF.